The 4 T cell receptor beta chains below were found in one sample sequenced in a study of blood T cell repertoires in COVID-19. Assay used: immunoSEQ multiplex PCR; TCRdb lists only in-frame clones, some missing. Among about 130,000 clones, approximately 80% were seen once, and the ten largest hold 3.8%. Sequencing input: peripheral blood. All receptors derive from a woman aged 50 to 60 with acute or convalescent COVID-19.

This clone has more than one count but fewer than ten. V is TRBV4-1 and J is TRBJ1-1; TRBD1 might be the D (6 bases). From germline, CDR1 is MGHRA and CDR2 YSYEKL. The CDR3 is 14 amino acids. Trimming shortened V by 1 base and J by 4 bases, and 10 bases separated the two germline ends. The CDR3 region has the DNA TGCGCCAGCAGCCAAGGAGGGGGAGTCACTGAAGCTTTCTTT. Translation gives CASSQGGGVTEAFF.

The CDR3 region is CASSLTGRGGFMNTEAFF. The CDR3 nucleotides are TGTGCCAGCAGCTTGACCGGACGGGGGGGTTTCATGAACACTGAAGCTTTCTTT. The chain is built from TRBV11-2 and TRBJ1-1; D may be TRBD1 (5 bases). Germline loops: CDR1 SGHAT, CDR2 FQNNGV. V shed 3 bases and J shed 0 bases, with 20 bases lying between them. The CDR3 loop spans 18 amino acids.

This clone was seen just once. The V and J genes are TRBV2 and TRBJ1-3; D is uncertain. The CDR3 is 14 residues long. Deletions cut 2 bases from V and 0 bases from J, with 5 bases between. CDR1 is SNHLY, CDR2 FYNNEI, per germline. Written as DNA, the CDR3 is TGTGCCAGCAGTGAATATAGCTCTGGAAACACCATATATTTT. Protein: CASSEYSSGNTIYF.

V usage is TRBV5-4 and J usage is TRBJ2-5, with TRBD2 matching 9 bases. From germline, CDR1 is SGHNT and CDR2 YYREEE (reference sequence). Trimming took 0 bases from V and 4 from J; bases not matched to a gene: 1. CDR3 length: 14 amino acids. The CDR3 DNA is TGTGCCAGCAGCTTGGCTAGCGGGACAGAGACCCAGTACTTC. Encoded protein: CASSLASGTETQYF.